The 2 T cell receptor beta chains given below trace back to one sample, sequenced in a study of control samples from healthy donors and cancer patients. Clones were sequenced by immunoSEQ multiplex PCR, and TCRdb holds only the in-frame ones, with some missing. The table has 100,000 to 150,000 clones, roughly 92% seen once. Sequences were obtained from PBMCs. These receptors came from an elderly man with head and neck cancer.

The chain has TRBV2 and TRBJ1-2, with 9 nucleotides matching TRBD1. The CDR3 has 12 amino acids. CDR1 is SNHLY and CDR2 is FYNNEI in the germline V gene. Unmatched junction bases numbered 8, after V lost 10 bases and J lost 8 bases. The CDR3 nucleotides are TGTGCCATAACCGGGACAGGGAGCGGCTACACCTTC. Residues: CAITGTGSGYTF. Based on the CDR3 plus reference TRBV2 and TRBJ1-2, the full variable domain is EPEVTQTPSHQVTQMGQEVILRCVPISNHLYFYWYRQILGQKVEFLVSFYNNEISEKSEIFDDQFSVERPDGSNFTLKIRSTKLEDSAMYFCAITGTGSGYTFGSGTRLTVV.

This clone appeared a single time. The chain has TRBV12-3 or TRBV12-4 and TRBJ2-5, with TRBD1 matching over 8 bases. The length of the CDR3 is 12 residues. V lost 6 bases, J lost 14 bases, and 11 bases stayed unmatched. The DNA of the CDR3 is TGTGCCAGCAGCCCCGGACCCGGGACAGGCTACTTC. This codes for CASSPGPGTGYF.